This TCR beta chain derives from a study of T cell repertoires in cytomegalovirus infection. As for the study in general: Both a matching HLA type and CMV infection were indicated by public TCR beta signatures. Study outcomes and limitations: CMV-specific HLA-C-restricted TCR beta clonotypes dominated the ex vivo response. People with CMV and the relevant HLA were identified by cumulative public TCR beta family frequency.

TCRdb independently ran MiXCR on the reads; one entry per CDR3 protein. The sample holds about half a million distinct CDR3 sequences, about 33% seen once. The CDR3 is 13 amino acids. The germline gives CDR1 GTSNPN, CDR2 SVGIG (reference sequence). Between the trimmed V and J ends, which lost 5 bases and 1 base, there was a span of 10 bases. Only a few counts were recorded for this clonotype. As yet, its antigen is unknown. The sample was cultured PBMCs, taken from culture after CMV antigen stimulation. This chain connects TRBV30 to TRBJ2-3; D may be TRBD2 (7 bases). The origin of this receptor is a human donor in good health (CMV status not recorded). Some clones in this sample may be carry-over from other donors' samples. The CDR3 coding sequence is TGTGCCTGGTCGGGGGGCCGCACAGATACGCAGTATTTT. This translates into CAWSGGRTDTQYF.